This T cell receptor (beta chain) was sequenced in a study of T cell clonotyping in hematopoietic cell transplantation. Time point described: recipient sample about 28 days before transplant, after cytoreduction. Samples: about 28 days before transplant, then days 30, 100 and 180 after. Note on this clone: Its antigen is as yet unknown.

Study conclusions and caveats: At the given depth, recipient repertoires were over 97% de novo clonotypes.

Produced via immunoSEQ multiplex PCR; TCRdb's table is partial and in-frame only. Of about 45,000 clones listed, about four fifths are singletons. V shed 5 bases, J shed 8 bases, and the junction held 9 bases outside the gene matches. CDR1 and CDR2 from the germline V gene are SGHTA and FQGNSA. The CDR3 contains 14 residues. The genes are TRBV7-2 and TRBJ1-2, with 9 bases fitting TRBD1. The specimen comprised peripheral blood mononuclear cells, sampled before stem cell transplant. The sequence was collected from a man aged 60 to 69 with myelodysplastic syndrome. Some clones in this sample may be carry-over from other donors' samples. As DNA, the CDR3 is TGTGCCAGCAGCGCAGGACAGGGGACGGGAGGCTACACCTTC. Amino acids: CASSAGQGTGGYTF.